This T cell receptor (beta chain) was sequenced for a study of cytomegalovirus exposure and HLA in healthy donors. Overall study findings and caveats: The likely explanation for a cluster of highly shared sequence variants was sequencing artifact. In a later analysis, a missense DCLRE1C variant was linked to TCR beta V- and J-gene trimming.

V lost 5 bases and J lost 8; bases outside the gene matches: 8. The CDR3 is 15 residues long. Germline CDR1 reads SGHTA; CDR2 reads FQGNSA. This clone was detected a few times. What it binds is unknown. PCR primers comprised 60 Vbeta and 13 Jbeta primers. Sequenced by immunoSEQ multiplex PCR; TCRdb stores in-frame clones only, minus some. The table has 120,000 or so clones, more than 9% seen once; the top ten hold roughly 4.6%. When sampled, the donors appeared nominally healthy, though they likely had unrecorded immune exposures. The chain joins TRBV7-2 to TRBJ2-1; 11 bases are shared with TRBD2. Specimen: PBMCs. The clonotype originates from a woman aged 18-29 years in good health and CMV-seropositive. CDR3 coding DNA: TGTGCCAGCAGCCGTACAACTAGCGGGAGTTATGAGCAGTTCTTC. Protein sequence: CASSRTTSGSYEQFF.